This TCR beta chain came from a study of blood T cell repertoires in COVID-19. About the study: Donors in the United States, Italy and Spain gave samples during acute or convalescent COVID-19.

This clone was seen more than once but under ten times. V lost 2 bases, J lost 4 bases, and 8 bases lay in between. The CDR3 totals 14 residues. Per the germline V gene, CDR1 is SGHNT and CDR2 is YENEEA. This table comes from immunoSEQ multiplex PCR, and its TCRdb copy is limited to in-frame clones, with some not included. The table lists over 110,000 clones, approximately 88% of them singletons. This clonotype was obtained from a human donor in a cohort sampled during active COVID-19. Sequenced sample: peripheral blood. This chain links TRBV11-3 with TRBJ2-2, with no clear D. The CDR3 bases are TGTGCCAGCAGCTTAAACTCACTCACCGGGGAGCTGTTTTTT. As protein: CASSLNSLTGELFF.